The sequence of this TCR beta chain was determined in a study of T cells expressing NK-cell markers. TCRdb reprocessed the 5' RACE reads, with one entry per CDR3 protein and no DNA. The table counts fewer than 7,500 distinct CDR3 sequences; roughly 60% lies in the top ten. A word on this clonotype: Its antigen is unknown.

Whole-study findings and limits: Dominant NKG2C+ clonotypes accounted for about 1.0-7.0% of CD8+ T cells in six donors.

CDR1 MDHEN and CDR2 SYDVKM come from the germline V gene. The CDR3 consists of 17 residues. The rearrangement links TRBV28 to TRBJ2-6; as DNA is missing, the TRBD2 call by TCRdb cannot be tested. Sequenced: blood T cells: a sorted CD56 or NKG2C T cell subset, CD4+ or CD8+ T cells, or bulk PBMC T cells (not recorded which). This receptor was obtained from a man aged 18 to 30 in good health. The CDR3 loop reads CASNGLPLMRKANVLTF.